These 31 T cell receptor beta chains were all obtained from the same sample, sequenced in a study of graft-versus-host responses after intestinal transplantation (dated by TCRdb to about 2021). These TCRs are of unknown antigen specificity. Library preparation used the immunoSEQ multiplex PCR assay. TCRdb retrieved this table from immuneACCESS and kept in-frame rearrangements only. Not all clones are present; in checked studies, unresolved V genes account for under half, and no reason is known for the remainder. The sample table records about 120,000 clones; about 93% of these occur just once. The ten largest clones add up to around 0.12% of the sample. The sample's time point label, decoded: cells obtained before transplantation from donor or recipient. The material sequenced was unstimulated CD4+ T cells sorted from spleen or lymph node cells, taken before intestinal transplant. Receptors were obtained from a human donor who received an intestinal transplant.

The chain joins TRBV5-1 to TRBJ1-1; no firm D call. CDR1 SGHRS and CDR2 YFSETQ come from the germline V gene. The CDR3 contains 17 residues. The germline V and J ends were trimmed by 2 bases and 1 base, with 18 bases remaining between them. CDR3 sequence reads: CASSFLGQQLRNTEAFF. CDR3 coding DNA: TGCGCCAGCAGCTTCTTAGGGCAGCAGCTTAGGAACACTGAAGCTTTCTTT.

The rearrangement links TRBV6-6 to TRBJ2-5; D gene ambiguous. V was trimmed by 5 bases and J by 5 bases, leaving 12 bases between them. This CDR3 has 13 residues. In germline, CDR1 is MNHNY, CDR2 SVGAGI (reference sequence). CDR3 bases: TGTGCCAGCAGTGGAAAGGACGGGGAGACCCAGTACTTC. Residues: CASSGKDGETQYF.

The V call is TRBV19, the J call TRBJ2-3, with TRBD2 identical over 7 bases. V was pared by 7 bases and J by 2 bases, with 6 bases of the junction left unmatched. The CDR3 is 14 residues long. Germline values: CDR1 LNHDA, CDR2 SQIVND (reference sequence). CDR3 sequence: CASTMGGITDTQYF. CDR3 DNA: TGTGCCAGTACCATGGGGGGGATCACAGATACGCAGTATTTT.

The J gene is TRBJ2-7, the V gene TRBV28; a possible D gene is TRBD2 (6 bases). Trimming left V 5 bases short and J 6 bases short, with 17 bases between. CDR1 and CDR2 (germline): MDHEN, SYDVKM. The length of the CDR3 is 14 residues. The CDR3 is CASSLAGLFSEQYF. Written as DNA, the CDR3 is TGTGCCAGCAGTCTTGCGGGACTCTTCTCCGAGCAGTACTTC.

The chain is built from TRBV25-1 and TRBJ1-1; maybe TRBD1 (5 bases). The CDR3 covers 18 residues. Trimming shortened V by 4 bases and J by 3 bases, and 24 bases separated the two germline ends. CDR1 and CDR2 from the germline V gene are MGHDK and SYGVNS. The CDR3 protein is CASSGTQGRRALDTEAFF. DNA for the CDR3: TGTGCCAGCAGTGGGACCCAGGGACGGAGGGCACTCGACACTGAAGCTTTCTTT.

This clone was counted a single time. This rearrangement joins TRBV6-5 to TRBJ1-2, with TRBD1 identical over 12 bases. Germline V gene data show CDR1 as MNHEY and CDR2 as SVGAGI. This CDR3 comprises 13 residues. The V and J ends lost 6 bases and 12 bases, in that order; junction bases with no gene match: 8. CDR3 sequence (DNA): TGTGCCAGCAGCCGGGACAGGGGGCGTCGGGACACCTTC. Its protein is CASSRDRGRRDTF.

The rearrangement links TRBV7-9 to TRBJ1-2, with TRBD1 matching over 8 bases. The CDR3 is 15 amino acids. The germline CDR1 and CDR2 sequences are SEHNR and FQNEAQ (reference sequence). V trimming: 5 bases; J trimming: 0 bases; junction bases outside the gene matches: 5. The CDR3 loop is CASSVTGASNYGYTF. The CDR3 DNA follows: TGTGCCAGCAGCGTGACAGGGGCCTCTAACTATGGCTACACCTTC.

There are a few counts of this clone. The V and J genes are TRBV28 and TRBJ1-2; 7 nucleotides match TRBD1. The ends lost 3 bases at V and 8 bases at J; junction bases unmatched: 3. Germline-derived CDR1 and CDR2 are MDHEN and SYDVKM. This CDR3 has 12 residues. Here the CDR3 reads CASSLRDRGYTF. In DNA, the CDR3 is TGTGCCAGCAGTTTGCGGGACAGAGGCTACACCTTC.

The chain carries TRBV7-9 and TRBJ2-1; unclear D gene. The V gene's germline CDR1 is SEHNR and CDR2 FQNEAQ (reference sequence). Trimming cost V 2 bases and J 9 bases, with 5 bases left between them. CDR3 length equals 11 residues. The CDR3 spells CASSLSLEQFF. In DNA form, the CDR3 reads TGTGCCAGCAGCTTATCTCTTGAGCAGTTCTTC.

This rearrangement joins TRBV29-1 to TRBJ2-2; 8 bases are shared with TRBD1. The CDR3 is made up of 17 amino acids. Losses at the gene ends were 4 bases for V and 2 bases for J; bases not matched to a gene: 12. The germline gives CDR1 SQVTM, CDR2 ANQGSEA. CDR3 amino acids: CSVAGQGPFQNTGELFF. DNA of the CDR3: TGCAGCGTTGCTGGACAGGGACCGTTCCAAAACACCGGGGAGCTGTTTTTT.

V is TRBV18 and J is TRBJ2-7; D remains ambiguous. Trimming left V 2 bases short and J 1 base short, with 12 bases between. The CDR3 totals 15 residues. Germline CDR1 is KGHSH and CDR2 is LQKENI. CDR3 nucleotides: TGTGCCAGCTCACCATCAGTGACCATATCCTACGAGCAGTACTTC. Protein product: CASSPSVTISYEQYF.

The rearrangement links TRBV5-1 to TRBJ2-7; D assignment may be TRBD1 or TRBD2 (5 bases each). CDR3 size: 14 residues. V lost 4 bases, J lost 1 base, and 12 bases lay in between. CDR1 and CDR2 from the germline V gene are SGHRS and YFSETQ. The CDR3 loop is CASSPRDLSYEQYF. The DNA for the CDR3 is TGCGCCAGCAGCCCCCGGGACCTATCCTACGAGCAGTACTTC.

The rearrangement uses TRBV6-1 and TRBJ1-2; a possible D gene is TRBD1 (5 bases). From germline, CDR1 is MNHNS and CDR2 SASEGT. The ends were cut back, 5 bases at V and 6 bases at J, with 13 bases in the middle. CDR3 length: 13 residues. CDR3 loop: CASSSHRLHGYTF. The CDR3 DNA reads as TGTGCCAGCAGTTCCCACAGGCTTCATGGCTACACCTTC.

The chain couples TRBV5-1 to TRBJ2-1; perhaps TRBD2 as D (6 bases). The germline V and J ends were trimmed by 4 bases and 4 bases, with 15 bases remaining between them. From germline, CDR1 is SGHRS and CDR2 YFSETQ. The CDR3 has 15 residues. The CDR3 here is CASSGGNPRYNEQFF. CDR3 nucleotides: TGCGCCAGCAGCGGAGGGAACCCAAGATACAATGAGCAGTTCTTC.

V usage is TRBV7-9 and J usage is TRBJ2-7, with 9 bases aligning to TRBD2. This CDR3 contains 16 residues. In germline, CDR1 is SEHNR, CDR2 FQNEAQ (reference sequence). V lost 5 bases and J lost 7; bases outside the gene matches: 15. The CDR3 coding sequence is TGTGCCAGCAGCCTCTATTCATTAGCGGGAGATCCTGAGCAGTACTTC. Encoded protein: CASSLYSLAGDPEQYF.

The chain combines TRBV27 with TRBJ1-1; TRBD1 aligns across 9 bases. Germline CDR1 reads MNHEY; CDR2 reads SMNVEV (reference sequence). V gave up 5 bases and J gave up 5 bases; unmatched junction bases: 3. The CDR3 is made up of 13 amino acids. The chain's CDR3 is CASSGTGRTEAFF. In DNA, the CDR3 is TGTGCCAGCAGTGGGACAGGGCGGACTGAAGCTTTCTTT.

The count of this clone is one. The gene calls are TRBV4-1 and TRBJ1-4; possible D gene TRBD1, 6 bases. Trimming removed 4 bases at V and 3 bases at J, with 9 bases between. Germline V gives CDR1 MGHRA, CDR2 YSYEKL. The CDR3 has 14 amino acids. CDR3 in DNA: TGCGCCAGCAGCCGGACAGCTCCTAATGAAAAACTGTTTTTT. Protein product: CASSRTAPNEKLFF.

The chain joins TRBV14 to TRBJ1-1; D gene ambiguous. Per germline, CDR1 SGHDN and CDR2 FVKESK. The CDR3 is made up of 13 amino acids. V dropped 2 bases and J dropped 4 bases, with 8 bases sitting between them. As DNA, the CDR3 is TGTGCCAGCAGCCAATTCGGTGGCACTGAAGCTTTCTTT. It codes for CASSQFGGTEAFF.

This chain joins TRBV30 and TRBJ2-7; D may be TRBD1 (6 bases). The germline V gene has CDR1 GTSNPN and CDR2 SVGIG (reference sequence). V was shortened by 8 bases and J by 1 base, with 9 bases between the two germline ends. The CDR3 covers 11 residues. The CDR3 DNA reads as TGTGCCCAGGGGCGGTCCTACGAGCAGTACTTC. Translation gives CAQGRSYEQYF.

With respect to this clone: Distinct nucleotide sequences in the sample also encode this CDR3. The chain has TRBV20-1 and TRBJ2-5; 8 bases agree with TRBD1. Germline loops: CDR1 DFQATT, CDR2 SNEGSKA (reference sequence). The junction had 2 bases not matched to a gene; V was cut back by 6 bases and J by 5 bases. The CDR3 has 11 amino acids. In DNA, the CDR3 is TGCAGTGCCACAGGGGGGGAGACCCAGTACTTC. Translation gives CSATGGETQYF.

The V and J genes are TRBV11-2 and TRBJ1-5, with a weak D call TRBD1 (5 bases). This CDR3 contains 14 residues. The germline V gene has CDR1 SGHAT and CDR2 FQNNGV. V lost 0 bases and J lost 5, with 8 bases in between. CDR3 amino acids: CASSLDRDDQPQHF. The CDR3 region has the DNA TGTGCCAGCAGCTTAGACAGGGATGATCAGCCCCAGCATTTT. The variable domain in full, with the rest retrieved from reference TRBV11-2 and TRBJ1-5, is EAGVAQSPRYKIIEKRQSVAFWCNPISGHATLYWYQQILGQGPKLLIQFQNNGVVDDSQLPKDRFSAERLKGVDSTLKIQPAKLEDSAVYLCASSLDRDDQPQHFGDGTRLSIL.

The chain employs TRBV7-3 and TRBJ2-1; 13 bases align to TRBD2. Losses at the gene ends were 5 bases for V and 6 bases for J; bases not matched to a gene: 4. Per germline, CDR1 SGHTA and CDR2 FQGTGA. The CDR3 spans 15 residues. The CDR3 region has the DNA TGTGCCAGCAGCATACTAGCGGGAGGGCGCAATGAGCAGTTCTTC. Residues: CASSILAGGRNEQFF.

The V gene is TRBV29-1, the J gene TRBJ1-2; D gene ambiguous. Germline CDR1 reads SQVTM; CDR2 reads ANQGSEA. The CDR3 is made up of 13 amino acids. V was shortened by 0 bases and J by 5 bases, with 10 bases between the two germline ends. CDR3 sequence (DNA): TGCAGCGTTGAAGAAGCAGGAAGTTATGGCTACACCTTC. Translating gives CSVEEAGSYGYTF.

The rearrangement links TRBV6-5 to TRBJ2-7, with D possibly being TRBD1 or TRBD2 (5 bases each). Per the germline V gene, CDR1 is MNHEY and CDR2 is SVGAGI. V was shortened by 5 bases and J by 3 bases, with 14 bases between the two germline ends. The CDR3 totals 14 residues. CDR3 protein: CASSDFGGNYEQYF. In DNA, the CDR3 is TGTGCCAGCAGTGATTTTGGGGGAAACTACGAGCAGTACTTC.

The chain couples TRBV6-1 to TRBJ2-7; weak D call: TRBD1 (6 bases). The CDR3 is made up of 13 amino acids. The germline V gene has CDR1 MNHNS and CDR2 SASEGT. Trimming took 4 bases from V and 1 from J, leaving 8 bases between them. This CDR3 is CASSVTGSYEQYF. The CDR3 DNA sequence: TGTGCCAGCAGTGTTACAGGGTCCTACGAGCAGTACTTC.

This clone was seen a few times. V gene TRBV7-9 combines with J gene TRBJ1-5; weak D call: TRBD1 (6 bases). The CDR3 is 16 residues long. Germline V gene sequence: CDR1 SEHNR, CDR2 FQNEAQ (reference sequence). Trimming shortened V by 5 bases and J by 4 bases, and 18 bases separated the two germline ends. In nucleotides, the CDR3 is TGTGCCAGCAGCAAACAGGGAGCCCAACCTAATCAGCCCCAGCATTTT. Protein sequence: CASSKQGAQPNQPQHF.

This clone showed up just once. The chain has TRBV14 and TRBJ1-1; D gene unclear. Germline lookup yields CDR1 SGHDN and CDR2 FVKESK. V lost 2 bases, J lost 0 bases, and 10 bases lay in between. The CDR3 runs 15 residues. CDR3 sequence (DNA): TGTGCCAGCAGCCAAAATAGGGTAATGAACACTGAAGCTTTCTTT. Amino acids: CASSQNRVMNTEAFF.

This clone came up a few times. The chain is built from TRBV10-3 and TRBJ2-7; the match to TRBD1 covers 9 bases. The CDR3 is made up of 13 amino acids. The germline V gene has CDR1 ENHRY and CDR2 SYGVKD. J was trimmed by 7 bases and V by 7 bases; bases with no gene match: 8. The DNA of the CDR3 is TGTGCCATCAACCAAGGGACAGGGAAAGAGCAGTACTTC. Its protein is CAINQGTGKEQYF.

The chain uses TRBV6-4 and TRBJ2-6, with 7 positions matching TRBD2. Germline-derived CDR1 and CDR2 are MRHNA and SNTAGT. V dropped 2 bases and J dropped 2; count of bases not matched to a gene: 0. The CDR3 spans 15 residues. CDR3 protein: CASSDGGAGANVLTF. DNA for the CDR3: TGTGCCAGCAGTGACGGGGGGGCTGGGGCCAACGTCCTGACTTTC.

This chain links TRBV4-1 with TRBJ1-4; no clear D. V lost 8 bases and J 0 bases, leaving 10 bases between the germline ends. This CDR3 is 14 amino acids long. Germline V lookup: CDR1 MGHRA, CDR2 YSYEKL. The DNA for the CDR3 is TGCGCCAGCGATGCCACCCCAACTAATGAAAAACTGTTTTTT. Translating it yields CASDATPTNEKLFF.

This clone showed up just once. This chain joins TRBV20-1 and TRBJ2-1, with D possibly matching TRBD2 (5 bases). The ends were cut back, 5 bases at V and 7 bases at J, with 9 bases in the middle. CDR3 size: 11 residues. Germline CDR1 reads DFQATT; CDR2 reads SNEGSKA (reference sequence). The CDR3 nucleotides read TGCAGTGCTGCACTAGTGAATGAGCAGTTCTTC. It encodes CSAALVNEQFF.